These 19 T cell receptor beta chains originate from one sample sequenced in a study of blood T cell repertoires in COVID-19. This table comes from immunoSEQ multiplex PCR, and its TCRdb copy is limited to in-frame clones, with some not included. In the table there are about 92,000 clones, around 80% of which are singletons. Sequencing used peripheral blood. Receptor source: a man between 50 and 59 years old who had recovered from COVID-19.

CDR3 sequence (DNA): TGTGCCAGCAGCCCGCCTAGCGCGAGTGGAGATACGCAGTATTTT. Translated: CASSPPSASGDTQYF. The rearrangement uses TRBV9 and TRBJ2-3; possibly TRBD2 for D (6 bases). Trimming left V 4 bases short and J 5 bases short, with 17 bases between. The germline V gene has CDR1 SGDLS and CDR2 YYNGEE. There are 15 residues in the CDR3. Combining the CDR3 with reference TRBV9 and TRBJ2-3 gives the whole variable domain DSGVTQTPKHLITATGQRVTLRCSPRSGDLSVYWYQQSLDQGLQFLIQYYNGEERAKGNILERFSAQQFPDLHSELNLSSLELGDSALYFCASSPPSASGDTQYFGPGTRLTVL.

The V and J genes are TRBV28 and TRBJ2-7, with a weak D call TRBD1 (5 bases). V lost 4 bases to trimming and J lost 5 bases, with 21 bases between them. Germline V gives CDR1 MDHEN, CDR2 SYDVKM. The CDR3 runs to 16 residues. CDR3 sequence (DNA): TGTGCCAGCAGTTCCCCTGGGGCAGCCCCGCTTGACGAGCAGTACTTC. Protein product: CASSSPGAAPLDEQYF.

J is TRBJ2-5 and V is TRBV9, with TRBD2 identical over 8 bases. This CDR3 has 16 amino acids. The V segment lost 2 bases and the J segment 2 bases; nucleotides outside the gene matches: 8. Germline V gene sequence: CDR1 SGDLS, CDR2 YYNGEE. The CDR3 reads CASSVGTSPTQETQYF. Written as DNA, the CDR3 is TGTGCCAGCAGCGTTGGGACTAGTCCCACACAAGAGACCCAGTACTTC.

The genes are TRBV7-9 and TRBJ1-2, with D possibly matching TRBD1 (6 bases). The CDR3 spans 16 residues. V dropped 1 base and J dropped 4 bases, with 16 bases sitting between them. Per germline, CDR1 SEHNR and CDR2 FQNEAQ (reference sequence). The CDR3 DNA is TGTGCCAGCAGCTTAGGAGCTACAGGGATCTCCTATGGCTACACCTTC. It codes for CASSLGATGISYGYTF.

The V gene is TRBV5-1, the J gene TRBJ1-2, with 8 bases matching TRBD1. Germline loops: CDR1 SGHRS, CDR2 YFSETQ. The CDR3 extends over 14 amino acids. Unmatched junction bases numbered 7, after V lost 2 bases and J lost 7 bases. The CDR3 region has the DNA TGCGCCAGCAGCTTCGGACAGGGTTTGGGTGGCTACACCTTC. Amino acid sequence: CASSFGQGLGGYTF.

The chain uses TRBV12-3 or TRBV12-4 and TRBJ1-5; 7 bases map to TRBD1. There are 12 residues in the CDR3. J lost 7 bases, V lost 6 bases, and 3 bases had no gene match. The CDR3 nucleotides are TGTGCCAGCAGCAACAGGGGACAGCCCCAGCATTTT. This gives the protein CASSNRGQPQHF.

This chain joins TRBV12-3 or TRBV12-4 and TRBJ1-5, with D unclear. The V end lost 3 bases, the J end lost 7 bases, and 7 bases lay between the germline ends. This CDR3 has 12 amino acids. The DNA of the CDR3 is TGTGCCAGCAGTTTCTTGAGGCAGCCCCAGCATTTT. Translation: CASSFLRQPQHF.

The genes are TRBV19 and TRBJ2-1, with 9 positions matching TRBD2. Germline values: CDR1 LNHDA, CDR2 SQIVND (reference sequence). The CDR3 is 17 amino acids. The V segment lost 3 bases and the J segment 4 bases; nucleotides outside the gene matches: 10. The CDR3 reads CASSIRLGLATYNEQFF. The CDR3 bases are TGTGCCAGTAGTATTAGATTGGGACTAGCAACTTACAATGAGCAGTTCTTC.

This sequence joins TRBV4-1 and TRBJ2-7, with D possibly being TRBD1 (5 bases). The V end lost 5 bases, the J end lost 0 bases, and 11 bases lay between the germline ends. This CDR3 contains 14 residues. Per germline, CDR1 MGHRA and CDR2 YSYEKL. The CDR3 here is CASSTRANSYEQYF. DNA of the CDR3: TGCGCCAGCAGCACCAGGGCAAACTCCTACGAGCAGTACTTC.

A few counts support this clone. The rearrangement uses TRBV5-3 and TRBJ1-6, with 10 bases fitting TRBD1. TRBV5-3 is an open reading frame whose function is uncertain. CDR3 length equals 14 residues. V lost 5 bases to trimming and J lost 8 bases; unmatched junction nucleotides: 4. The CDR3 sequence is CARSSTGGDSPLHF. The CDR3 nucleotides are TGTGCCAGAAGTTCGACAGGGGGCGATTCACCCCTCCACTTT.

This clone showed up just once. The V and J genes are TRBV7-3 and TRBJ2-1; the D gene is possibly TRBD1 (6 bases). This CDR3 is built from 14 residues. The V gene lost 2 bases and the J gene lost 3 bases, with 8 bases spanning the gap. Looked up from germline, CDR1 is SGHTA and CDR2 is FQGTGA. In DNA form, the CDR3 reads TGTGCCAGCAGCTTACAGGGGCGCTACAATGAGCAGTTCTTC. This translates into CASSLQGRYNEQFF.

This clone was recorded once. Here the CDR3 DNA reads TGTGCCAGCAGTGAAGCGCTGGGGGGGGGCAATGAGCAGTTCTTC. Translation gives CASSEALGGGNEQFF. The rearrangement links TRBV2 to TRBJ2-1; TRBD2 matches at 7 bases. The V gene end was trimmed by 0 bases and the J gene end by 6 bases; junction bases not matched to a gene: 5. Per germline, CDR1 SNHLY and CDR2 FYNNEI. The CDR3 has 15 residues.

The sample holds a few counts of this clone. The chain uses TRBV19 and TRBJ2-1; 12 positions agree with TRBD2. Germline assignment: CDR1 LNHDA and CDR2 SQIVND (reference sequence). The CDR3 totals 15 residues. V lost 5 bases to trimming and J lost 3 bases; unmatched junction nucleotides: 2. CDR3 bases: TGTGCCAGTAGTCTAGCGGGAGGGATCTACAATGAGCAGTTCTTC. This gives the protein CASSLAGGIYNEQFF. Together with reference TRBV19 and TRBJ2-1, the CDR3 gives the full variable domain: DGGITQSPKYLFRKEGQNVTLSCEQNLNHDAMYWYRQDPGQGLRLIYYSQIVNDFQKGDIAEGYSVSREKKESFPLTVTSAQKNPTAFYLCASSLAGGIYNEQFFGPGTRLTVL.

This clone was picked up one time. The chain uses TRBV18 and TRBJ1-1; TRBD1 aligns across 8 bases. The CDR3 spans 16 residues. Germline V gene lookup returns CDR1 KGHSH and CDR2 LQKENI. Germline trimming cut 6 bases from V and 11 bases from J; bases unmatched to any gene: 20. The CDR3 loop is CASSDWTGSGLRDAFF. As DNA, the CDR3 is TGTGCCAGCTCTGACTGGACAGGGTCGGGTTTGAGGGACGCTTTCTTT.

This clone has a handful of counts. The chain combines TRBV24-1 with TRBJ2-7, with 8 bases aligning to TRBD2. In germline, CDR1 is KGHDR, CDR2 SFDVKD. The J segment lost 6 bases and the V segment lost 2 bases, leaving 2 bases of the junction unmatched. The CDR3 is 13 amino acids. The CDR3 spells CATSDWAGGEQYF. The CDR3 DNA sequence: TGTGCCACCAGTGATTGGGCGGGGGGCGAGCAGTACTTC.

CDR3 bases: TGTGCCAGCAGCATCAGGAATACGAGAGATGAGCAGTTCTTC. Amino acid sequence: CASSIRNTRDEQFF. V is TRBV7-2 and J is TRBJ2-1; D remains unclear. The V end was cut by 5 bases, the J end by 8 bases, with 16 bases between. The CDR3 length is 14 residues. Germline V lookup: CDR1 SGHTA, CDR2 FQGNSA. The complete variable domain, with remaining parts taken from reference TRBV7-2 and TRBJ2-1, reads GAGVSQSPSNKVTEKGKDVELRCDPISGHTALYWYRQSLGQGLEFLIYFQGNSAPDKSGLPSDRFSAERTGGSVSTLTIQRTQQEDSAVYLCASSIRNTRDEQFFGPGTRLTVL.

This chain connects TRBV7-2 to TRBJ2-3; TRBD2 matches at 12 bases. CDR1 and CDR2 from the germline V gene are SGHTA and FQGNSA. V was pared by 5 bases and J by 2 bases, with 5 bases of the junction left unmatched. The CDR3 length is 16 residues. The CDR3 DNA is TGTGCCAGCAGCCCGGGACTAGCGGGCGTCACAGATACGCAGTATTTT. This encodes CASSPGLAGVTDTQYF.

The chain couples TRBV19 to TRBJ1-1; the D is unclear. V was shortened by 3 bases and J by 1 base, with 6 bases between the two germline ends. This CDR3 is 13 amino acids long. CDR1 LNHDA and CDR2 SQIVND come from the germline V gene (reference sequence). CDR3 DNA sequence: TGTGCCAGTAGTATGACGGGGAACACTGAAGCTTTCTTT. Translated, it gives CASSMTGNTEAFF.

This sequence joins TRBV5-5 and TRBJ2-6; D remains ambiguous. CDR1 SGHKS and CDR2 YYEKEE come from the germline V gene (reference sequence). V dropped 1 base and J dropped 0 bases, with 5 bases sitting between them. This CDR3 comprises 15 residues. Here the CDR3 reads CASSLPGSGANVLTF. Written as DNA, the CDR3 is TGTGCCAGCAGCTTGCCAGGCTCTGGGGCCAACGTCCTGACTTTC.